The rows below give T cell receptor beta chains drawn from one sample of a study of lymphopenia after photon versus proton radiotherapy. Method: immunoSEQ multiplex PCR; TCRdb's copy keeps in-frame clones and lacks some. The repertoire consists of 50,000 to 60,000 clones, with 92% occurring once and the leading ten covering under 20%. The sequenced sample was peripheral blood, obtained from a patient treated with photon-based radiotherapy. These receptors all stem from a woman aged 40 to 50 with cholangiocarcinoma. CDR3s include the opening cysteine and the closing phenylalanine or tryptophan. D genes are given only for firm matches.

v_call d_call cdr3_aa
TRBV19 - CASSTAVISYNEQFF
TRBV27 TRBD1 CASSLKGQGANGNTIYF
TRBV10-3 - CAISESGYDEQYF
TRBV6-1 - CASSEGTVAGPQHF
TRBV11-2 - CASGRTESSYEQYF
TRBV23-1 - CASSQCGGQSGDTYEQYF
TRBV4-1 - CASSQQRVHEQYF
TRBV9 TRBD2 CASSVATSGTSDTQYF
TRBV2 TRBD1 CASYSGSRDSLNTEAFF
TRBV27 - CASSLTSNQPQHF
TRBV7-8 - CASSPRQVSYEQYF
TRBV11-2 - CASSVDRSGNTIYF
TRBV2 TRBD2 CASSGTSGPTGELFF
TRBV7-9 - CASSWGGPNQPQHF
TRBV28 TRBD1 CASSFYRGQSTEAFF
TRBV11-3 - CASSFSGSETQYF
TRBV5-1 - CASSLVGDLNQPQHF
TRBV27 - CASSFVGGIGYGYTF
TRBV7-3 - CASSLGADGYGYTF
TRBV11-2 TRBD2 CASSTLLGGGETQYF
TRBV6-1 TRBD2 CASSGVWGLAGIGDTQYF
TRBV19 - CASSRGRHPTDTQYF
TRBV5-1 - CASSLSSTMGGANYGYTF
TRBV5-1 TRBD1 CASSVTGNSYNEQFF
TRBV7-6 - CASSLSPDGGYTF
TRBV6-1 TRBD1 CASSEAAGGGSSPLHF
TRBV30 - CAWSSGVIAAFSGNTIYF
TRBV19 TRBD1 CASSPGQVGAETQYF
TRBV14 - CASSQENMGFTGELFF
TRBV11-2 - CASSLPSTDTQYF
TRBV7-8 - CASSLMQGNSPLHF
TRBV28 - CATNQNSAGPTNIQYF
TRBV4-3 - CASSQASLGGYGELFF
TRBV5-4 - CASSFAAGSFTEAFF
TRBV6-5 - CASRRISGNTIYF
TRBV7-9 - CASSGTDSPTNEKLFF
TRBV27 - CASSFRFTPGGPYEQYF
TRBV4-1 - CASSQDPTTRGPQHF
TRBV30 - CAWSEDRAYEQYF
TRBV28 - CASSYPGNGYTF
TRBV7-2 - CASTKSPTRGREQFF
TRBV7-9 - CASSLVGSAYEQYF
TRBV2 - CASRYRGGARQDYGYTF
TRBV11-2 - CASSLDQFEKLFF
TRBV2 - CASRGAGGLEGYTF
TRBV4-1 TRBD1 CASSYDRVQVSGANVLTF
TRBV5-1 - CASSLEGGGSYEQYF
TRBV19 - CASRERGTTTSTDTQYF
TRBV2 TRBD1 CASGGTTGGYVDEQFF